This TCR beta chain was retrieved from a study of OX40 agonist ivuxolimab in advanced cancers. General study results and limits: The CD4+ and CD8+ T cells in the blood had expanded clonally by week 6 at 0.1 to 3.0 mg/kg. Partial responders at 0.1-3.0 mg/kg had among the lowest clonal expansion. In CD8+ T cells, expanded clones were on average more numerous than in CD4+.

Samples of blood were obtained at baseline, on cycle 4 day 1, and on cycle 7 day 1. Profiling relied on immunoSEQ multiplex PCR, and the TCRdb table lists in-frame clones only, not all of them. The sample lists tens of thousands of clones, about 81% occurring once. As regards this clone: Its antigen is unidentified.

The CDR3 has 14 residues. After removal of 6 bases from V and 5 bases from J, the junction contained 4 bases not matched to a gene. Germline V gives CDR1 SGHTA, CDR2 FQGNSA. The chain has TRBV7-2 and TRBJ2-5; TRBD1 matches at 12 bases. The TCR comes from an adult with an advanced solid tumor such as melanoma, head and neck, liver or kidney cancer. Specimen: CD4+ or CD8+ T cells sorted from blood, collected in a trial of the OX40 agonist ivuxolimab. The CDR3: CASRGTGGGETQYF. Here the CDR3 DNA reads TGTGCCAGCAGGGGGACAGGGGGCGGGGAGACCCAGTACTTC.